The 25 T cell receptor beta chains given below trace back to one sample, sequenced in a study of T-cell reconstitution after alpha-beta-depleted transplantation in children. Unique molecular identifiers were built into the TCRbeta library. TCRdb re-called the PCR reads through MiXCR, storing one row per CDR3 protein. The sample has hundreds of thousands of distinct CDR3 sequences; about 17% are singletons. The sample consisted of PBMCs from the stem cell graft donor, taken from the stem cell graft. Receptor source: a human donor who donated a stem cell graft to a child with acute lymphoblastic leukemia.

This clonotype was detected only a few times. The chain has TRBV27 and TRBJ2-7; 8 nucleotides match TRBD2. Per the germline V gene, CDR1 is MNHEY and CDR2 is SMNVEV (reference sequence). The CDR3 runs 14 residues. V shed 2 bases and J 6 bases; nucleotides not matched to a gene: 6. CDR3 residues: CASSLTGGPAEQYF. The CDR3 DNA reads as TGTGCCAGCAGTTTAACGGGAGGGCCTGCCGAGCAGTACTTC.

This clonotype has at least ten counts. The chain joins TRBV20-1 to TRBJ1-4; D not certain. CDR1 and CDR2 from the germline V gene are DFQATT and SNEGSKA (reference sequence). The length of the CDR3 is 15 residues. Trimming took off 6 bases at V and 6 bases at J, with 20 bases between the two ends. CDR3 nucleotides: TGCAGTGCCCCCCAAGGATGGAGATCGGATGAAAAACTGTTTTTT. Translating gives CSAPQGWRSDEKLFF.

The chain uses TRBV7-9 and TRBJ1-3; no reliable D call. The germline V gene has CDR1 SEHNR and CDR2 FQNEAQ (reference sequence). The CDR3 runs 13 residues. Trimming stripped 3 bases from V and 2 bases from J, with 5 bases between. CDR3: CASSLYTGNTIYF. In DNA form, the CDR3 reads TGTGCCAGCAGCTTGTATACTGGAAACACCATATATTTT.

The chain links TRBV30 to TRBJ1-4; unclear D gene. Deletions cut 1 base from V and 0 bases from J, with 0 bases between. The length of the CDR3 is 12 residues. Germline loops: CDR1 GTSNPN, CDR2 SVGIG (reference sequence). The CDR3 nucleotides read TGTGCCTGGAGTGCAACTAATGAAAAACTGTTTTTT. It translates to CAWSATNEKLFF. Full variable domain (rest looked up from reference TRBV30 and TRBJ1-4): SQTIHQWPATLVQPVGSPLSLECTVEGTSNPNLYWYRQAAGRGLQLLFYSVGIGQISSEVPQNLSASRPQDRQFILSSKKLLLSDSGFYLCAWSATNEKLFFGSGTQLSVL.

This chain joins TRBV12-3 or TRBV12-4 and TRBJ2-1, with D possibly being TRBD1 or TRBD2 (5 bases each). The V end lost 1 base, the J end lost 7 bases, and 20 bases lay between the germline ends. This CDR3 has 17 residues. The chain's CDR3 is CASSLGRQGRWGNEQFF. CDR3 sequence (DNA): TGTGCCAGCAGTTTAGGGCGTCAGGGACGGTGGGGAAATGAGCAGTTCTTC.

This clonotype has a handful of counts. For the CDR3, the DNA is TGCAGTGCTAGCCTGGGAGGGTCCGACACCGGGGAGCTGTTTTTT. This encodes CSASLGGSDTGELFF. The chain uses TRBV20-1 and TRBJ2-2; TRBD2 matches 7 bases. J gave up 3 bases and V 3 bases, and 7 bases lay outside the gene matches. Germline V gene data show CDR1 as DFQATT and CDR2 as SNEGSKA (reference sequence). CDR3 length: 15 residues.

This clonotype was seen only a few times. The chain combines TRBV7-9 with TRBJ1-1; 11 positions match TRBD1. The CDR3 totals 17 residues. After removal of 5 bases from V and 1 base from J, the junction contained 9 bases not matched to a gene. The germline CDR1 and CDR2 sequences are SEHNR and FQNEAQ (reference sequence). The CDR3 sequence is CASSPGQGGLPNTEAFF. The CDR3 DNA is TGTGCCAGCAGCCCGGGACAGGGGGGACTCCCGAACACTGAAGCTTTCTTT.

This clonotype was seen a few times. A read error may produce the germline difference seen at one junction end. The rearrangement joins TRBV6-1 to TRBJ2-4; D is unresolved. CDR1 and CDR2 from the germline V gene are MNHNS and SASEGT. The CDR3 totals 15 residues. The CDR3 nucleotides are TGTGCCAGCACCAACGGAGCATTAGCCAAAAACATCCAGTACTTC. This sequence encodes CASTNGALAKNIQYF.

The chain employs TRBV6-1 and TRBJ1-2; perhaps TRBD1 as D (6 bases). The CDR3 loop spans 15 amino acids. Germline V CDR1 and CDR2: MNHNS, SASEGT. The V end was cut by 0 bases, the J end by 6 bases, with 14 bases between. CDR3 sequence reads: CASSEAHRGNNGYTF. The CDR3 DNA reads as TGTGCCAGCAGTGAAGCGCATAGGGGGAATAATGGCTACACCTTC.

This clonotype was observed a few times. The chain is built from TRBV5-8 and TRBJ2-1; D might be TRBD1 or TRBD2, each matching 6 bases. Germline lookup yields CDR1 SGHTS and CDR2 YDEGEE. Trimming stripped 6 bases from V and 5 bases from J, with 21 bases between. The CDR3 consists of 16 residues. CDR3: CASTLRGGTSDNEQFF. CDR3 nucleotides: TGTGCCAGCACCTTAAGAGGGGGGACATCCGACAATGAGCAGTTCTTC.

This clonotype was seen more than once but under ten times. This rearrangement joins TRBV29-1 to TRBJ2-4; 8 bases match TRBD2. CDR3 size: 16 residues. Germline V CDR1 and CDR2: SQVTM, ANQGSEA. Trimming removed 4 bases from V and 1 base from J; junction bases left unmatched: 9. In nucleotides, the CDR3 is TGCAGCGTTGTCACCGGGAGGGATGGGGCCAAAAACATTCAGTACTTC. Translated, it gives CSVVTGRDGAKNIQYF.

This sequence joins TRBV14 and TRBJ2-3; D call uncertain. This CDR3 has 15 residues. Per the germline V gene, CDR1 is SGHDN and CDR2 is FVKESK. Trimming removed 6 bases at V and 3 bases at J, with 16 bases between. The CDR3 region is CASSPAPKGTDTQYF. The DNA of the CDR3 is TGTGCCAGCAGTCCCGCCCCGAAAGGGACAGATACGCAGTATTTT.

This clonotype occurred a few times. The chain carries TRBV20-1 and TRBJ1-4, with a possible D match to TRBD1 (5 bases). Germline values: CDR1 DFQATT, CDR2 SNEGSKA (reference sequence). CDR3 length: 16 amino acids. Trimming removed 2 bases from V and 0 bases from J, with 13 bases in between. The CDR3 sequence is CSARYGTRSTNEKLFF. The DNA for the CDR3 is TGCAGTGCTAGATATGGGACCCGGTCAACTAATGAAAAACTGTTTTTT.

V usage is TRBV20-1 and J usage is TRBJ2-1, with 14 bases that match TRBD2. The CDR3 runs 16 residues. Germline loops: CDR1 DFQATT, CDR2 SNEGSKA (reference sequence). Trimming took 6 bases from V and 4 from J; bases not matched to a gene: 8. This chain's CDR3 is CSANGLAGGDYNEQFF. CDR3 bases: TGCAGTGCCAACGGACTAGCGGGAGGCGATTACAATGAGCAGTTCTTC.

This clonotype was seen a handful of times. The V gene is TRBV5-1, the J gene TRBJ1-2; no clear D gene. Germline V CDR1 and CDR2: SGHRS, YFSETQ. V lost 1 base and J lost 4, with 11 bases in between. This CDR3 has 14 amino acids. The CDR3 nucleotides read TGCGCCAGCAGCTTGAGCGGAGCTGCCTATGGCTACACCTTC. It specifies CASSLSGAAYGYTF.

This clonotype was recorded a few times. This chain uses TRBV20-1 with TRBJ2-1, with a weak D call TRBD2 (5 bases). This CDR3 comprises 14 residues. Germline CDR1 is DFQATT and CDR2 is SNEGSKA (reference sequence). Trimming took off 0 bases at V and 5 bases at J, with 11 bases between the two ends. The CDR3 DNA reads as TGCAGTGCTAGAGATTGGGAGAGGGACAATGAGCAGTTCTTC. Translating gives CSARDWERDNEQFF.

As to this clonotype: One end of the junction fails to match germline, which may point to a read error. The chain recombines TRBV3-1 with TRBJ2-1; the D is unclear. Germline assignment: CDR1 LGHDT and CDR2 YNNKEL (reference sequence). The CDR3 totals 15 residues. In DNA form, the CDR3 reads TGTGCCAGCAGCCAAGATTCCGGGCCTTACAATGAGCTGTTCTTC. Its translation: CASSQDSGPYNELFF.

The V call is TRBV25-1, the J call TRBJ2-7, with D uncertain. The germline V gene encodes CDR1 MGHDK and CDR2 SYGVNS. Trimming removed 4 bases at V and 1 base at J, with 14 bases between. The CDR3 extends over 15 amino acids. The CDR3, as DNA: TGTGCCAGCAGTGGAGCAGTTACCCCTTCCTACGAGCAGTACTTC. It yields the protein CASSGAVTPSYEQYF.

This clonotype was seen a few times. The rearrangement joins TRBV5-1 to TRBJ2-6, with D hard to call. Germline V lookup: CDR1 SGHRS, CDR2 YFSETQ. The CDR3 is 13 amino acids. V lost 6 bases to trimming and J lost 3 bases, with 7 bases between them. The CDR3 coding sequence is TGCGCCAGCAACAGCCTTGGGGCCAACGTCCTGACTTTC. Translated: CASNSLGANVLTF.

The chain links TRBV9 to TRBJ2-7, with 9 bases identical to TRBD1. The CDR3 runs 13 residues. V lost 5 bases, J lost 5 bases, and 5 bases stayed unmatched. The germline V gene encodes CDR1 SGDLS and CDR2 YYNGEE. CDR3 nucleotide sequence: TGTGCCAGCAGTGGGGACAGGGTGGACGAGCAGTACTTC. It encodes CASSGDRVDEQYF.

This clonotype was seen more than once but under ten times. This chain links TRBV12-3 or TRBV12-4 with TRBJ2-3; D is uncertain. Trimming took 2 bases from V and 0 from J, leaving 6 bases between them. The CDR3 length is 14 residues. DNA for the CDR3: TGTGCCAGCAGTTTACTCATTAGCACAGATACGCAGTATTTT. Its protein product is CASSLLISTDTQYF.

The V gene is TRBV5-1, the J gene TRBJ2-1; TRBD2 matches 10 bases. This CDR3 contains 18 residues. With 4 bases clipped from V and 2 bases from J, the junction kept 12 bases outside the gene matches. Germline loops: CDR1 SGHRS, CDR2 YFSETQ. The chain's CDR3 is CASSPSSGSLFTYNEQFF. The CDR3 DNA follows: TGCGCCAGCAGCCCTTCTAGCGGGAGTTTGTTCACCTACAATGAGCAGTTCTTC.

In this sample, this clonotype turned up a few times. The chain employs TRBV5-1 and TRBJ2-2, with D possibly being TRBD2 (6 bases). The CDR3 has 16 residues. CDR1 is SGHRS and CDR2 is YFSETQ in the germline V gene. Trimming shortened V by 6 bases and J by 5 bases, and 20 bases separated the two germline ends. The DNA for the CDR3 is TGCGCCAGCAAAGGCGGGCGGGGAGAGTATACCGGGGAGCTGTTTTTT. Encoded protein: CASKGGRGEYTGELFF.

This clonotype has only a few counts. This sequence joins TRBV5-1 and TRBJ2-7, with 9 bases fitting TRBD1. CDR1 and CDR2 from the germline V gene are SGHRS and YFSETQ. The CDR3 loop spans 14 amino acids. V lost 4 bases, J lost 6 bases, and 8 bases stayed unmatched. For the CDR3, the DNA is TGCGCCAGCAGCGCCGGGACAGGGATGGGCGAGCAGTACTTC. Translation gives CASSAGTGMGEQYF.

CDR3 in amino acids: CASSRLTGDGGNTIYF. Written as DNA, the CDR3 is TGTGCCAGCAGTAGGCTGACAGGGGACGGCGGAAACACCATATATTTT. This sequence joins TRBV6-1 and TRBJ1-3, with 8 bases lining up with TRBD1. This CDR3 has 16 residues. Per the germline V gene, CDR1 is MNHNS and CDR2 is SASEGT. V dropped 5 bases and J dropped 4; count of bases not matched to a gene: 10.